Shown below are 10 T cell receptor beta chains from a single sample sequenced in a study of cytomegalovirus exposure and HLA in healthy donors. TCRdb's copy holds only in-frame clones and misses some; the assay was immunoSEQ multiplex PCR. The repertoire holds around 130,000 clones, with 89% as singletons. Sequencing was done on a sample of PBMCs. The receptors come from a man aged 30 to 45 in good health and CMV-seronegative.

The genes are TRBV28 and TRBJ2-2; TRBD1 matches 10 bases. Germline loops: CDR1 MDHEN, CDR2 SYDVKM. J lost 6 bases, V lost 6 bases, and 7 bases had no gene match. There are 15 residues in the CDR3. Written as DNA, the CDR3 is TGTGCCAGCAGCACGGACAGGGGGGGTGCCGGGGAGCTGTTTTTT. Encoded protein: CASSTDRGGAGELFF. The variable domain in full, with the rest retrieved from reference TRBV28 and TRBJ2-2, is DVKVTQSSRYLVKRTGEKVFLECVQDMDHENMFWYRQDPGLGLRLIYFSYDVKMKEKGDIPEGYSVSREKKERFSLILESASTNQTSMYLCASSTDRGGAGELFFGEGSRLTVL.

J is TRBJ2-3 and V is TRBV2, with 9 bases lining up with TRBD2. This CDR3 is 15 amino acids long. V was pared by 8 bases and J by 2 bases, with 8 bases of the junction left unmatched. Germline lookup yields CDR1 SNHLY and CDR2 FYNNEI. The CDR3 here is CASGLAGASTDTQYF. The CDR3 DNA is TGTGCCAGCGGATTAGCGGGGGCCTCCACAGATACGCAGTATTTT.

V is TRBV7-9 and J is TRBJ1-6, with a possible D match to TRBD1 (5 bases). Per germline, CDR1 SEHNR and CDR2 FQNEAQ (reference sequence). Trimming left V 6 bases short and J 14 bases short, with 14 bases between. The CDR3 sequence is 12 residues long. The CDR3 nucleotides are TGTGCCAGCAGTTTCAGGGATTCGGCCCTCCACTTT. Amino acid sequence: CASSFRDSALHF.

V is TRBV6-1 and J is TRBJ1-2, with 8 bases matching TRBD1. The ends lost 6 bases at V and 0 bases at J; junction bases unmatched: 3. The CDR3 covers 14 residues. The germline CDR1 and CDR2 sequences are MNHNS and SASEGT. DNA for the CDR3: TGTGCCAGCAGGCAGGGGGCCTCTAACTATGGCTACACCTTC. This sequence encodes CASRQGASNYGYTF.

This chain joins TRBV6-8 and TRBJ2-1; 12 bases align to TRBD2. This CDR3 comprises 17 residues. Germline assignment: CDR1 MNHGY and CDR2 SAAAGT. The V gene end was trimmed by 10 bases and the J gene end by 1 base; junction bases not matched to a gene: 11. CDR3 DNA sequence: TGTGCCACCAACCCCTCTAGCGGGGGGGCGTCCTACAATGAGCAGTTCTTC. Protein sequence: CATNPSSGGASYNEQFF.

This chain connects TRBV6-5 to TRBJ1-6; 7 positions agree with TRBD1. V shed 2 bases and J 7 bases; nucleotides not matched to a gene: 5. The CDR3 contains 15 residues. The germline gives CDR1 MNHEY, CDR2 SVGAGI. CDR3 sequence (DNA): TGTGCCAGCAGTTACCCGACAGGGCGCAATTCACCCCTCCACTTT. Translation: CASSYPTGRNSPLHF.

This chain connects TRBV7-9 to TRBJ2-3; tentatively, D is TRBD2 (7 bases). The CDR3 totals 18 residues. Trimming left V 4 bases short and J 2 bases short, with 22 bases between. Germline CDR1 and CDR2: SEHNR and FQNEAQ (reference sequence). The CDR3 coding sequence is TGTGCCAGCAGCTCGCCCCTGGGTTGGGGGGGCCCCACAGATACGCAGTATTTT. Its protein is CASSSPLGWGGPTDTQYF.

The V call is TRBV5-4, the J call TRBJ2-1; 8 positions agree with TRBD2. There are 16 residues in the CDR3. The junction had 9 bases not matched to a gene; V was cut back by 5 bases and J by 2 bases. Germline V gene lookup returns CDR1 SGHNT and CDR2 YYREEE (reference sequence). CDR3 nucleotides: TGTGCCAGCAGGCAAGAACGGGGGGGCGCCTACAATGAGCAGTTCTTC. Encoded protein: CASRQERGGAYNEQFF.

The chain has TRBV7-2 and TRBJ2-1, with 9 bases lining up with TRBD1. The ends lost 4 bases at V and 5 bases at J; junction bases unmatched: 9. There are 16 residues in the CDR3. From germline, CDR1 is SGHTA and CDR2 FQGNSA. The CDR3 reads CASSSRPGTGNNEQFF. CDR3 coding DNA: TGTGCCAGCAGCTCTCGTCCCGGGACAGGGAACAATGAGCAGTTCTTC.

V is TRBV7-9 and J is TRBJ1-4, with TRBD1 matching over 7 bases. Germline V gene sequence: CDR1 SEHNR, CDR2 FQNEAQ (reference sequence). The CDR3 has 17 amino acids. With V trimmed by 4 bases and J by 3 bases, 11 bases remained unmatched. CDR3 DNA: TGTGCCAGCAGCTGGGACAGAGGTGGTTCAGCTAATGAAAAACTGTTTTTT. Its translation: CASSWDRGGSANEKLFF.